The rows below give T cell receptor beta chains drawn from one sample of a study of blood T cell repertoires in COVID-19. Sequencing used immunoSEQ multiplex PCR; TCRdb keeps in-frame clones, though not all of them. This table has 250,000 to 300,000 clones, around 89% appearing once. Input material: PBMCs or T cells enriched from blood (not recorded which). The source of these receptors is a man between 35 and 55 years old who had recovered from COVID-19. CDR3s include the opening cysteine and the closing phenylalanine or tryptophan. The D gene is left open where the match is weak. Size values are once, few and many counts, or a class for expanded clones, and some rows have none.

j_call clone_size v_call d_call cdr3_aa cdr3_nt
TRBJ2-1 - TRBV4-2 - CASSQDHGGRHNEQFF TGTGCCAGCAGCCAAGATCACGGGGGGCGCCACAATGAGCAGTTCTTC
TRBJ1-5 - TRBV4-3 - CASSQDSGASNQPQHF TGCGCCAGCAGCCAAGATTCAGGGGCTAGCAATCAGCCCCAGCATTTT
TRBJ2-7 - TRBV10-3 TRBD1 CAISPRDRGPYEQYF TGTGCCATCAGCCCCCGGGACAGGGGGCCCTACGAGCAGTACTTC
TRBJ1-2 - TRBV29-1 TRBD1 CSVRPGQGPYGYTF TGCAGCGTTCGTCCGGGACAGGGGCCGTATGGCTACACCTTC
TRBJ2-1 - TRBV14 - CASSWTGSSYNEQFF TGTGCCAGCAGCTGGACGGGGAGCTCCTACAATGAGCAGTTCTTC
TRBJ1-4 - TRBV2 - CASSEGRGNEKLFF TGTGCCAGCAGTGAGGGAAGGGGGAATGAAAAACTGTTTTTT
TRBJ1-2 few TRBV7-9 TRBD1 CASSLVDRGPDYGYTF TGTGCCAGCAGCTTAGTTGACAGGGGGCCCGACTATGGCTACACCTTC
TRBJ1-1 - TRBV25-1 TRBD1 CASSGLGQGNTEAFF TGTGCCAGCAGTGGTCTCGGACAGGGGAACACTGAAGCTTTCTTT
TRBJ1-1 - TRBV5-8 - CASSPSVRFGGMNTEAFF TGTGCCAGCAGCCCTTCAGTTCGTTTTGGAGGGATGAACACTGAAGCTTTCTTT
TRBJ2-3 once TRBV30 - CAWTARGVTDTQYF TGTGCCTGGACGGCGCGGGGAGTCACAGATACGCAGTATTTT
TRBJ1-1 - TRBV3-1/TRBV3-2 - CASSRHQNTEAFF TGTGCCAGCAGCCGTCATCAGAACACTGAAGCTTTCTTT
TRBJ1-4 - TRBV4-2 TRBD1 CASSQPEGAANEKLFF TGTGCCAGCAGCCAACCCGAGGGGGCGGCTAATGAAAAACTGTTTTTT
TRBJ2-3 once TRBV24-1 - CATSDRRTAPGTQYF TGTGCCACCAGTGATCGTAGGACAGCTCCGGGTACGCAGTATTTT
TRBJ2-7 once TRBV5-4 TRBD2 CASSSSSGGAYEQYF TGTGCCAGCAGCTCTTCTAGCGGGGGGGCCTACGAGCAGTACTTC
TRBJ1-1 once TRBV7-2 TRBD1 CASSEMLGGQGNTEAFF TGTGCCAGCAGCGAGATGTTAGGAGGACAGGGGAACACTGAAGCTTTCTTT